A selection of T cell receptor beta chains follows, all from one sample in a study of cytomegalovirus exposure and HLA in healthy donors. The method was immunoSEQ multiplex PCR; TCRdb's version includes in-frame clones alone and lacks a portion of them. The sample holds fewer than 200,000 clones, under 80% seen once. Input material: PBMCs. The origin of the receptors is a human donor in good health. The CDR3 runs from the conserved cysteine through the conserved F or W. The order of the fields is V gene, clone size, J gene, D gene, CDR3 protein, CDR3 DNA. D genes are given only for firm matches. Clone size is stated in some rows and not others, as once, few, many or a class when expanded.

TRBV19	.	TRBJ1-5	.	CASTISRVSNQPQHF	TGTGCCAGTACCATAAGCAGGGTAAGCAATCAGCCCCAGCATTTT
TRBV2	.	TRBJ2-5	.	CASRGQKETQYF	TGTGCCAGCAGAGGACAGAAAGAGACCCAGTACTTC
TRBV25-1	.	TRBJ2-7	.	CASRDSSYEQYF	TGTGCCAGCAGGGACAGCTCCTACGAGCAGTACTTC
TRBV19	once	TRBJ1-5	.	CASRPSGEVTAQHF	TGTGCCAGTAGACCGTCGGGGGAGGTTACAGCCCAGCATTTT
TRBV7-9	.	TRBJ1-1	.	CASTSGGAEAFF	TGTGCCAGCACCTCGGGGGGAGCCGAAGCTTTCTTT
TRBV5-4	few	TRBJ1-1	.	CASSLGPSGTEAFF	TGTGCCAGCAGCTTAGGCCCCAGCGGCACTGAAGCTTTCTTT
TRBV7-9	.	TRBJ2-6	.	CAIPLGSSSGANVLTF	TGTGCCATCCCCTTGGGGAGTAGCTCTGGGGCCAACGTCCTGACTTTC
TRBV29-1	.	TRBJ1-1	TRBD1	CSIPTGGNTEAFF	TGCAGCATCCCGACAGGGGGCAACACTGAAGCTTTCTTT
TRBV19	.	TRBJ2-3	TRBD1	CASSGGQGSTDTQYF	TGTGCCAGTAGTGGCGGACAGGGTTCGACAGATACGCAGTATTTT
TRBV2	.	TRBJ1-5	.	CASSGQVSNQPQHF	TGTGCCAGCAGTGGACAGGTGAGCAATCAGCCCCAGCATTTT
TRBV5-1	few	TRBJ2-2	.	CASSLSGAGELFF	TGCGCCAGCAGCTTGTCAGGGGCCGGGGAGCTGTTTTTT
TRBV6-5	.	TRBJ1-1	.	CASSYGGGMNTEAFF	TGTGCCAGCAGTTACGGGGGGGGTATGAACACTGAAGCTTTCTTT
TRBV19	.	TRBJ1-5	TRBD1	CASSWWPRRQGSQPQHF	TGTGCCAGTAGCTGGTGGCCCCGGAGACAGGGGAGTCAGCCCCAGCATTTT
TRBV10-3	.	TRBJ2-5	TRBD1	CAIRGQTQETQYF	TGTGCCATCAGGGGACAGACACAAGAGACCCAGTACTTC
TRBV2	.	TRBJ1-2	TRBD1	CASSEAGADRACGYTF	TGTGCCAGCAGTGAAGCTGGGGCCGACAGGGCATGCGGCTACACCTTC
TRBV27	.	TRBJ1-2	TRBD1	CASSPNPPGQAYYGYTF	TGTGCCAGCAGCCCTAACCCTCCGGGACAGGCTTACTATGGCTACACCTTC
TRBV12-5	.	TRBJ2-7	.	CASGFGGSSYEQYF	TGTGCTAGTGGTTTTGGCGGAAGCTCCTACGAGCAGTACTTC
TRBV11-2	.	TRBJ2-7	.	CASSTVSGSYEQYF	TGTGCCAGCAGCACTGTGTCGGGGTCCTACGAGCAGTACTTC
TRBV28	.	TRBJ1-2	TRBD1	CASSLPTGDRALYGYTF	TGTGCCAGCAGCCTCCCCACAGGGGATCGGGCGCTTTATGGCTACACCTTC
TRBV6-6	few	TRBJ1-1	TRBD1	CASSYGQGYVTEAFF	TGTGCCAGCAGTTACGGACAGGGGTATGTCACTGAAGCTTTCTTT
TRBV10-3	.	TRBJ1-3	.	CAISDEGNTIYF	TGTGCCATCAGTGACGAGGGTAACACCATATATTTT
TRBV10-3	.	TRBJ2-1	.	CAISEGGGYYNEQFF	TGTGCCATCTCCGAGGGGGGGGGATACTACAATGAGCAGTTCTTC
TRBV1	.	TRBJ1-1	.	CTSSRGYRDREMNTEAFF	TGCACCAGCAGCAGGGGTTACAGGGACCGGGAAATGAACACTGAAGCTTTCTTT
TRBV7-6	.	TRBJ1-3	.	CASSLGPLWNRRSGNTIYF	TGTGCCAGCAGTTTGGGTCCCTTGTGGAACAGACGCTCTGGAAACACCATATATTTT
TRBV7-6	.	TRBJ1-5	.	CASSLAGKGQPQHF	TGTGCCAGCAGCTTAGCGGGGAAGGGGCAGCCCCAGCATTTT
TRBV5-1	few	TRBJ2-3	TRBD2	CASSGLAGGSTDTQYF	TGCGCCAGCAGCGGACTAGCGGGGGGGAGCACAGATACGCAGTATTTT
TRBV6-6	.	TRBJ1-6	.	CASSYRGSHTSPLHF	TGTGCCAGCAGTTACAGGGGATCACACACTTCACCCCTCCACTTT
TRBV19	.	TRBJ2-3	TRBD2	CASSIEAGGNTDTLYF	TGTGCCAGTAGTATTGAAGCGGGGGGTAACACAGATACGCTGTATTTT
TRBV6-5	.	TRBJ2-7	.	CASRTQGEGYEQYF	TGTGCCAGCAGAACACAGGGGGAGGGCTACGAGCAGTACTTC
TRBV4-3	few	TRBJ2-3	.	CASSQVSGLHTQYF	TGCGCCAGCAGCCAAGTCTCGGGACTCCATACGCAGTATTTT
TRBV6-5	once	TRBJ2-1	.	CASSSSGPSYNEQFF	TGTGCCAGCAGCTCCTCGGGTCCATCATACAATGAGCAGTTCTTC
TRBV30	few	TRBJ2-7	.	CAWSVLPRGVGSSYEQYF	TGTGCCTGGAGTGTACTCCCCAGAGGGGTCGGGAGCTCCTACGAGCAGTACTTC
TRBV2	.	TRBJ1-1	.	CATTLSGSGNTEAFF	TGTGCCACCACCCTGTCGGGGAGTGGGAACACTGAAGCTTTCTTT
TRBV11-1	.	TRBJ2-1	TRBD2	CASSLFGGGAVEQFF	TGTGCCAGCAGCTTATTCGGCGGGGGGGCCGTTGAGCAGTTCTTC
TRBV10-1	.	TRBJ2-2	TRBD2	CASQRGFTGELFF	TGCGCCAGCCAGCGGGGGTTCACCGGGGAGCTGTTTTTT
TRBV9	few	TRBJ1-5	.	CASSVGHYSNQPQHF	TGTGCCAGCAGCGTGGGACATTATAGCAATCAGCCCCAGCATTTT
TRBV7-9	.	TRBJ2-2	TRBD2	CASSRSGADNTGELFF	TGTGCCAGCAGCCGGAGCGGGGCAGATAACACCGGGGAGCTGTTTTTT
TRBV29-1	.	TRBJ2-7	.	CSGTIDRAAYEQYF	TGCAGCGGGACTATAGACAGGGCTGCCTACGAGCAGTACTTC
TRBV19	few	TRBJ1-4	TRBD1	CASSMSGQATNEKLFF	TGTGCCAGTAGTATGTCGGGACAGGCAACTAATGAAAAACTGTTTTTT
TRBV7-2	.	TRBJ2-5	TRBD2	CASSLAVLSRGGETQYF	TGTGCCAGCAGCTTAGCAGTCCTCTCGCGGGGGGGAGAGACCCAGTACTTC
TRBV20-1	.	TRBJ1-1	.	CSATGFTEAFF	TGCAGTGCTACAGGGTTCACTGAAGCTTTCTTT
TRBV12-5	.	TRBJ1-2	.	CASGSYYGYTF	TGTGCTAGTGGCAGTTACTATGGCTACACCTTC
TRBV19	once	TRBJ2-7	TRBD1	CASRDRDIGEQYF	TGTGCCAGTCGTGACAGGGATATTGGGGAGCAGTACTTC
TRBV6-4	once	TRBJ1-2	.	CASSVSGTNNYGYTF	TGTGCCAGCAGTGTTTCCGGGACAAACAACTATGGCTACACCTTC
TRBV2	few	TRBJ2-1	TRBD1	CASSPDRGSGNEQFF	TGTGCCAGCAGCCCCGACAGGGGCTCAGGCAATGAGCAGTTCTTC
TRBV19	few	TRBJ1-5	.	CASRTGNQPQHF	TGTGCCAGTAGAACAGGGAATCAGCCCCAGCATTTT
TRBV2	.	TRBJ2-3	.	CAGGLASDTQYF	TGTGCCGGGGGACTCGCCTCAGATACGCAGTATTTT
TRBV5-1	many	TRBJ1-2	.	CASSLGSYLNYGYTF	TGCGCCAGCAGCTTGGGATCTTACTTAAACTATGGCTACACCTTC
TRBV7-2	.	TRBJ2-3	.	CASSLLTDTQYF	TGTGCCAGCAGTTTACTGACAGATACGCAGTATTTT
TRBV4-2	.	TRBJ1-1	.	CASSNMNTEAFF	TGTGCCAGCAGCAACATGAACACTGAAGCTTTCTTT
TRBV6-5	.	TRBJ1-2	TRBD1	CASIRTGGAIYGYTF	TGTGCCAGTATCCGGACAGGGGGCGCGATCTATGGCTACACCTTC
TRBV4-3	.	TRBJ1-2	TRBD1	CASSPRTGGSYGYTF	TGCGCCAGCAGCCCTAGGACAGGGGGCTCCTATGGCTACACCTTC
TRBV5-1	.	TRBJ1-1	TRBD1	CASSLDRGNTEAFF	TGCGCCAGCAGCTTGGACAGGGGGAACACTGAAGCTTTCTTT
TRBV11-1	few	TRBJ2-7	.	CASSRSAGIGLDEQYF	TGTGCCAGCAGCCGTTCAGCAGGAATTGGTCTCGACGAGCAGTACTTC
TRBV5-1	few	TRBJ2-1	TRBD2	CASSLETSGGINEQFF	TGCGCCAGCAGCTTGGAGACTAGCGGGGGAATAAATGAGCAGTTCTTC
TRBV10-3	.	TRBJ2-7	.	CAIKSEGSSYEQYF	TGTGCCATCAAATCGGAGGGTAGCTCCTACGAGCAGTACTTC
TRBV2	.	TRBJ2-7	TRBD1	CASTGQGTYEQYF	TGTGCCAGCACGGGACAGGGGACCTACGAGCAGTACTTC